This TCR beta chain was found in a study of T cell responses to AZD1222 COVID-19 vaccine. Notes on this clone: The antigen remains unidentified.

Study results and caveats: Seropositive at baseline were only a handful of AZD1222 recipients.

TCRdb keeps only in-frame clones here, not all; method: immunoSEQ multiplex PCR. Of 95,000 to 100,000 clones in the sample, roughly 87% were seen once. V was cut by 10 bases and J by 1 base, with 16 bases left in between. Germline CDR1 KGHSH, CDR2 LQKENI. The CDR3 sequence is 14 residues long. The TCR originated in an adult in good health. Here the sequenced sample was peripheral blood, taken on day 0 of AZD1222 vaccination. The chain couples TRBV18 to TRBJ1-1, with a possible D match to TRBD1 (5 bases). Written as DNA, the CDR3 is TGTGCCACGTCCGGGGCCGGGGGGAACACTGAAGCTTTCTTT. This codes for CATSGAGGNTEAFF.